The subject of this entry is one T cell receptor beta chain. Clones were sequenced by immunoSEQ multiplex PCR, and TCRdb holds only the in-frame ones, with some missing. This table has roughly 180,000 clones, around 83% appearing once. This sample is drawn from a study of blood T cell repertoires in COVID-19. The trim removed 6 bases at V and 2 bases at J, leaving 12 bases unmatched. The germline CDR1 and CDR2 sequences are KGHSH and LQKENI. This CDR3 contains 17 residues. The J gene is TRBJ1-3, the V gene TRBV18; TRBD1 aligns across 8 bases. The clonotype originates from a woman aged 60-70 years with acute or convalescent COVID-19. The source material was peripheral blood. The CDR3 coding sequence is TGTGCCAGCTCCCAAGATTTAGGGACAGGTGCTGGAAACACCATATATTTT. Its protein is CASSQDLGTGAGNTIYF.